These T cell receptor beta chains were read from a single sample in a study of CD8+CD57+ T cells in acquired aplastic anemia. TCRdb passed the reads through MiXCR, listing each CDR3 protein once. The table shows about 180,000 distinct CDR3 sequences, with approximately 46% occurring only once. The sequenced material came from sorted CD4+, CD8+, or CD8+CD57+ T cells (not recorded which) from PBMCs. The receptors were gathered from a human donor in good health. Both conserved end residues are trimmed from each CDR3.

ATASTDTQY TRBV24-1 9
ASSLGTGGLYEQY TRBV7-6 13
ASRDRGSGNTIY TRBV10-1 12
ASSQIEGQGSYGYT TRBV4-1 14
ATTFLRTTKNIQY TRBV10-3 13
ASSQAGTTSGGAF TRBV3-1 13
ATSIRASYNEQF TRBV15 12
ASRMTGGGSSEQY TRBV2 13
SARGTGDIYEQY TRBV20-1 12
ATRDLETQY TRBV19 9
ASSSPGARDTEAF TRBV7-2 13
ASSRTATTEAF TRBV5-1 11
ASSEGVSGANVLT TRBV6-1 13
ASRRTGTMSEQY TRBV12-3/TRBV12-4 12
ASSSQSGRGTEAF TRBV11-3 13
ASSESRSASTDTQY TRBV10-2 14
ASSQGLAGLVYNEQF TRBV5-1 15
ASSPFSGGLNTEAF TRBV7-9 14
ASSPRGTSYNEQF TRBV5-6 13
ASSRPGQRYGYT TRBV4-1 12
ASSPGDGNEMGEQY TRBV5-1 14
ASSPRTGGAGPQY TRBV7-2 13
ASSVGVATGEQY TRBV5-1 12
SVEDGHEGYT TRBV29-1 10
ATKQGGDTEAF TRBV24-1 11
ASSSRGEQF TRBV7-3 9
ASSPKPGYEKLF TRBV5-5 12
SVTTENTEAF TRBV29-1 10
ASSLGLTGVEEKLF TRBV11-2 14
ASSEPGTEINTEAF TRBV10-2 14
ATSLDRADTQY TRBV24-1 11
ASSTNRGNSPLH TRBV19 12
ASSEVGVYGYT TRBV25-1 11
ASSLGGLANYEQY TRBV5-1 13
ASSTSGSAGELF TRBV2 12
ASSLTRFDTQY TRBV7-3 11
SASGPQETQY TRBV20-1 10
ASSLAGAMHGTQY TRBV11-1 13
ASRRIGQGDLH TRBV2 11
ASSLGRASGGGEQY TRBV14 14
ASSFTGTASGNTIY TRBV6-5 14
AISASDREGEQF TRBV10-3 12
ASSFNDRGHEQY TRBV11-3 12
ASSFGLAGVTGEPF TRBV6-5 14
ASSLSPGEQF TRBV7-2 10